This section outlines one TCR beta chain sequence together with its context. Its antigen is unknown. Clones were sequenced by immunoSEQ multiplex PCR, and TCRdb holds only the in-frame ones, with some missing. Of approximately 100,000 clones in the sample, approximately 89% were seen once. This CDR3 is built from 14 residues. V gave up 6 bases and J gave up 2 bases, with 14 bases separating them. CDR1 and CDR2 (germline): MGHRA, YSYEKL. These data originate in a study of T cell responses to AZD1222 COVID-19 vaccine. Study-level results: Donors in the cohort were predominantly white British and more often female, and clonal diversity was possibly underestimated.

The chain recombines TRBV4-1 with TRBJ2-7, with a possible D match to TRBD2 (5 bases). The sequencing here drew on peripheral blood, taken on day 0 of MenACWY control vaccination. The clonotype originates from an adult in good health. CDR3 residues: CASRPDYVAYEQYF. The CDR3 coding sequence is TGCGCCAGCAGACCTGACTACGTCGCCTACGAGCAGTACTTC.